This TCR beta chain originates from a study of cytomegalovirus exposure and HLA in healthy donors. A single count supports this clone. The CDR3 has 15 amino acids. V gave up 3 bases and J gave up 5 bases, with 19 bases separating them. Germline-derived CDR1 and CDR2 are GTSNPN and SVGIG (reference sequence). 60 Vbeta and 13 Jbeta primers were used in PCR. Here immunoSEQ multiplex PCR was the method, and the copy in TCRdb shows in-frame clones only, minus some. Among some 100,000 clones listed, 74% were seen once. The sequence was collected from a human donor in good health. Source material: PBMCs. This chain links TRBV30 with TRBJ1-2, with TRBD1 as a possible D gene (5 bases). Written as DNA, the CDR3 is TGTGCCTGGAGGACCCTCACCGCGGGACCTTATGGCTACACCTTC. Protein sequence: CAWRTLTAGPYGYTF.